Included here is one T cell receptor beta chain sequence, with context. This clonotype was counted between two and nine times. Its antigen remains undetermined. Within one base of it there is no much larger clone, and no base qualities were kept. Preparation of the library involved 5' RACE. Sequenced using an Illumina HiSeq 2500. A second PCR of roughly 7 to 11 cycles was performed with a sample-barcoded 5' primer and a J-beta primer mix. A unique molecular identifier was introduced onto each TCR beta cDNA molecule by a template-switch 5' adaptor carrying 12 random nucleotides. Each sample yielded at least 3 million CDR3-containing paired-end reads. First-strand cDNA was synthesized from all RNA with the Mint cDNA synthesis kit, primed by a TRBC-specific oligonucleotide. Following uracil-DNA glycosylase treatment, all cDNA underwent a first 18-cycle PCR with the universal primers M1SS and BC2_uni_R. As for the authors' bioinformatics: Normalization of each sample was performed by random selection of 1 million high-quality reads, each carrying a distinct molecular identifier. Instead of being binned into consensus sequences, reads with shared molecular identifiers were discarded. MiTCR, run with a Q25 quality threshold and the strictest error-elimination algorithm, handled CDR3 identification, clonotype clustering and error correction. A nonparametric unseen species model using Euler transformation provided a lower-bound estimate of total TCR beta diversity. Clones were called with MiXCR by TCRdb after fastp trimmed the public reads at Q25, and only in-frame beta chains were retained. Identical CDR3 protein sequences are pooled into one entry, listed with their most common genes and DNA. TCRdb's processing, not the authors', yielded these V and J calls. This sample holds about 1.8 million distinct CDR3 sequences; around half were observed only once. The ten largest make up 2% to 2.5% of the sample.

The data were taken from a study of blood T cells in healthy people across ages (dated by TCRdb to between 2015 and 2017). For the study in its entirety: Template switching captured roughly one uniquely barcoded TCR beta cDNA molecule per two T cells in model experiments. The study measured age-related changes in TCR beta repertoire diversity using deep sequencing normalized with unique cDNA molecular identifiers. Donors were grouped into four age groups: young (average 16 years), middle-aged (under 40), aged (about 60) and long-lived (approximately 75). To avoid experimental bias, donors of different ages were spread randomly across the sequencing lanes. For two donors (one aged 18 to 29 and one aged 80 or older), the study analyzed two additional independent replicas of 1 million unique cDNA reads from the same blood draw. General findings and caveats noted by the study authors: Total diversity estimates from one million sequenced T cells were considered lower bounds and underestimates. The CMV infection status of donors was not known, potentially confounding age-related changes in expanded clonotypes. Observed TCR beta diversity correlated strongly with the percentage of naive T cells measured by flow cytometry. The long-lived group showed more naive CD4+ T cells, fewer expanded clones and increased TCR diversity than the aged group, suggesting age selection. As age increased, observed TCR beta diversity per million T cells dropped in a roughly linear way, and a significant reduction was already evident by age about 40. Because profiling used bulk unsorted PBMCs, naive and antigen-experienced compartments could not be compared conclusively.

Donors were approximately 42 systemically healthy Caucasian individuals from Russia aged 6 to 90 years. About 10 milliliters of peripheral blood were collected from each donor into EDTA-treated Vacutainer tubes. Ficoll-Paque density-gradient centrifugation was used to isolate PBMCs, with at least 6.5 million per sample. Trizol reagent was used to extract total RNA from the PBMCs, yielding at least 5 micrograms per sample. Naive CD45RAhigh/CD27high T cell percentages were measured by flow cytometry on a PBMC aliquot from every donor. The sequence came from a woman aged 40 to 50 in good health. Sample: blood.

The CDR3 region: CASSVDERGGLRETQYF. The DNA sequence is as follows: TGTGCCAGCAGCGTAGACGAGCGGGGGGGCCTAAGAGAGACCCAGTACTTC. This receptor chain uses TRBV9 and TRBJ2-5; TRBD2 agrees with 10 junctional bases. Spanning cysteine to phenylalanine, the CDR3 consists of 17 amino acids. The read is trimmed to its CDR3 DNA, 51 bases read in frame from base 1. CDR1 and CDR2 are read off the germline V gene as SGDLS and YYNGEE. Trimming accounts for 0 bases at V and 4 bases at J, while the number of junction bases matched to no gene is 9.